This TCR beta chain was found in a study of blood T cell repertoires in COVID-19. J lost 4 bases, V lost 4 bases, and 1 base had no gene match. Germline CDR1 SGHTA, CDR2 FQGNSA. The CDR3 consists of 14 residues. This table comes from immunoSEQ multiplex PCR, and its TCRdb copy is limited to in-frame clones, with some not included. The sample holds around 450,000 clones, roughly 87% seen once. Turning to this clone: Additional DNA sequences in this sample encode the identical CDR3.

The sample comprised PBMCs or T cells enriched from blood (not recorded which). This chain connects TRBV7-2 to TRBJ2-7; TRBD2 matches 13 bases. The receptor was isolated from a woman under 30 with acute COVID-19. The CDR3 loop reads CASSWTSGSYEQYF. CDR3 coding DNA: TGTGCCAGCAGCTGGACTAGCGGGAGTTACGAGCAGTACTTC.